These 16 T cell receptor beta chains came from one sample sequenced in a study of T cell responses to AZD1222 COVID-19 vaccine. Repertoires were generated with immunoSEQ multiplex PCR, while TCRdb's copy carries only in-frame clones and drops some. This table holds about 89,000 clones, about 86% found once. Sequencing used peripheral blood, obtained 28 days after the second AZD1222 dose. The receptors here all came from an adult who received the AZD1222 COVID-19 vaccine.

The V gene is TRBV18, the J gene TRBJ1-4, with D unresolved. Germline lookup yields CDR1 KGHSH and CDR2 LQKENI. The V and J ends lost 3 bases and 8 bases respectively, with 13 bases between them. The CDR3 sequence is 14 residues long. CDR3 sequence reads: CASSPTDLREKLFF. The CDR3 nucleotides are TGTGCCAGCTCACCCACCGATTTGAGGGAAAAACTGTTTTTT.

This clone was counted between two and nine times. The CDR3 is CASSLWGSGANVLTF. The DNA of the CDR3 is TGTGCCAGCAGCTTGTGGGGCTCTGGGGCCAACGTCCTGACTTTC. The chain couples TRBV5-5 to TRBJ2-6, with D uncertain. The CDR3 sequence is 15 residues long. V was clipped by 1 base and J by 0 bases, with 5 bases between them. CDR1 SGHKS and CDR2 YYEKEE come from the germline V gene (reference sequence). Drawing the rest from reference TRBV5-5 and TRBJ2-6, the complete variable domain is DAGVTQSPTHLIKTRGQQVTLRCSPISGHKSVSWYQQVLGQGPQFIFQYYEKEERGRGNFPDRFSARQFPNYSSELNVNALLLGDSALYLCASSLWGSGANVLTFGAGSRLTVL.

As concerns this clone: The junction departs from germline at one end; a sequencing error may be responsible. V usage is TRBV5-4 and J usage is TRBJ1-2; possibly TRBD1 for D (5 bases). The CDR3 is 11 amino acids. The V gene's germline CDR1 is SGHNT and CDR2 YYREEE (reference sequence). CDR3 coding DNA: TGTGCCAGCAGCTTGGTGGGACCCCAAGTCTTC. Translated: CASSLVGPQVF.

The CDR3 DNA sequence: TGTGCCAGCAGCCCCAGCGGGATCTCCTACGAGCAGTACTTC. Protein sequence: CASSPSGISYEQYF. The rearrangement uses TRBV9 and TRBJ2-7; TRBD2 agrees at 7 bases. V trimming: 4 bases; J trimming: 0 bases; junction bases outside the gene matches: 4. The CDR3 loop spans 14 amino acids. Germline CDR1 SGDLS, CDR2 YYNGEE.

V gene TRBV24-1 combines with J gene TRBJ1-1; no clear D. This CDR3 region has 13 residues. V lost 8 bases, J lost 0 bases, and 9 bases lay in between. CDR1 is KGHDR and CDR2 is SFDVKD in the germline V gene. DNA for the CDR3: TGTGCCACCAATCAGAAGATGAACACTGAAGCTTTCTTT. The encoded protein is CATNQKMNTEAFF.

The chain recombines TRBV28 with TRBJ2-7; D might be TRBD2 (6 bases). Trimming pared 6 bases from V and 2 bases from J, leaving 11 bases between. Germline CDR1 MDHEN, CDR2 SYDVKM. The CDR3 is 13 residues long. Here the CDR3 DNA reads TGTGCCAGCAGGAGGGGAGGTCCCTACGAGCAGTACTTC. It codes for CASRRGGPYEQYF.

The rearrangement uses TRBV30 and TRBJ1-3; D may be TRBD1 (5 bases). Trimming cost V 5 bases and J 5 bases, with 13 bases left between them. CDR1 and CDR2 (germline): GTSNPN, SVGIG (reference sequence). The CDR3 loop spans 13 amino acids. The chain's CDR3 is CAWVRKGRNTIYF. The CDR3 DNA is TGTGCCTGGGTCCGCAAGGGGAGAAACACCATATATTTT.

In nucleotides, the CDR3 is TGTGCCAGTAGTTCCGGGACAGGGGGCGCGAAGGGCTATGGCTACACCTTC. Translating it yields CASSSGTGGAKGYGYTF. The chain links TRBV19 to TRBJ1-2, with TRBD1 identical over 12 bases. This CDR3 contains 17 residues. The germline gives CDR1 LNHDA, CDR2 SQIVND (reference sequence). J was trimmed by 4 bases and V by 5 bases; bases with no gene match: 11.

The rearrangement uses TRBV18 and TRBJ1-2; D not certain. V was shortened by 0 bases and J by 8 bases, with 22 bases between the two germline ends. CDR1 and CDR2 from the germline V gene are KGHSH and LQKENI. The CDR3 sequence is 17 residues long. CDR3 protein: CASSPPYSRSSTEGYTF. As DNA, the CDR3 is TGTGCCAGCTCACCACCGTATTCCAGGTCCTCGACGGAAGGCTACACCTTC.

The chain employs TRBV5-1 and TRBJ2-3; TRBD2 agrees at 11 bases. Germline V gives CDR1 SGHRS, CDR2 YFSETQ. There are 14 residues in the CDR3. V lost 4 bases to trimming and J lost 10 bases; unmatched junction nucleotides: 8. The CDR3: CASSTGTSGESQYF. In DNA, the CDR3 is TGCGCCAGCAGCACTGGGACTAGCGGTGAATCGCAGTATTTT.

CDR3 in amino acids: CASSLSGYGYTF. The CDR3 bases are TGTGCCAGCAGCTTGTCGGGCTATGGCTACACCTTC. The V call is TRBV5-8, the J call TRBJ1-2; no reliable D call. Per germline, CDR1 SGHTS and CDR2 YDEGEE. The length of the CDR3 is 12 residues. V shed 1 base and J shed 4 bases, with 5 bases lying between them.

V gene TRBV18 combines with J gene TRBJ2-3, with D unclear. Germline V gives CDR1 KGHSH, CDR2 LQKENI. This CDR3 spans 11 amino acids. V shed 5 bases and J shed 6 bases, with 6 bases lying between them. CDR3 residues: CASSEPDTQYF. Here the CDR3 DNA reads TGTGCCAGCTCAGAGCCCGATACGCAGTATTTT.

The chain uses TRBV10-1 and TRBJ1-1; the match to TRBD1 covers 11 bases. The CDR3 totals 15 residues. Germline assignment: CDR1 WNHNN and CDR2 SYGVQD (reference sequence). V was pared by 6 bases and J by 3 bases, with 6 bases of the junction left unmatched. The CDR3, as DNA: TGCGCCAGCAGAAAGGACAGGGGGCAGTACACTGAAGCTTTCTTT. This gives the protein CASRKDRGQYTEAFF.

The chain couples TRBV6-2 or TRBV6-3 to TRBJ1-5; 9 nucleotides agree with TRBD1. V was pared by 6 bases and J by 7 bases, with 22 bases of the junction left unmatched. CDR3 length equals 19 residues. The germline V gene has CDR1 MNHEY and CDR2 SVGEGT. The CDR3 nucleotides read TGTGCCAGCAGCCCTCCTATACGCACAGGGGGCAAAGGGGGCCAGCCCCAGCATTTT. Translating it yields CASSPPIRTGGKGGQPQHF.

The rearrangement uses TRBV6-5 and TRBJ1-2, with unresolved D. Trimming pared 0 bases from V and 0 bases from J, leaving 8 bases between. This CDR3 has 15 residues. CDR1 is MNHEY and CDR2 is SVGAGI in the germline V gene. The CDR3 DNA sequence: TGTGCCAGCAGTTACTCGGGCTCAGCTAACTATGGCTACACCTTC. Translation: CASSYSGSANYGYTF.

The chain uses TRBV28 and TRBJ1-5; D call uncertain. Germline V gene sequence: CDR1 MDHEN, CDR2 SYDVKM. Trimming stripped 2 bases from V and 7 bases from J, with 12 bases between. CDR3 size: 14 residues. CDR3 region: CASSLRSRSQPQHF. The DNA of the CDR3 is TGTGCCAGCAGTTTAAGGTCACGAAGCCAGCCCCAGCATTTT.